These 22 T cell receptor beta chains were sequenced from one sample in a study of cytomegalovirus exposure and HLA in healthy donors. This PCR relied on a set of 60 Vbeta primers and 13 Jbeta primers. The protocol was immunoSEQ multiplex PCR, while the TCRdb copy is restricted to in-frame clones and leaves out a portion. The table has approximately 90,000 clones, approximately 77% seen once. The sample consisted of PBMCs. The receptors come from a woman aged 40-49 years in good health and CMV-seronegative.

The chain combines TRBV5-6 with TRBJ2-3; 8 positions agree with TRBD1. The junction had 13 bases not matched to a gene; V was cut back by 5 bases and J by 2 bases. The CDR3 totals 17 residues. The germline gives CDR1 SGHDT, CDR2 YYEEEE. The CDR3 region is CASSFQAGTGDTDTQYF. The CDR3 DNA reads TGTGCCAGCAGTTTTCAAGCCGGGACAGGAGACACAGATACGCAGTATTTT.

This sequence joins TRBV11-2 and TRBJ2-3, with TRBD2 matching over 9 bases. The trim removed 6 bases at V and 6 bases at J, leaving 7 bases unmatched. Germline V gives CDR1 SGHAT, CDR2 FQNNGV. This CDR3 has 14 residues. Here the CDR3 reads CASSGGGASDTQYF. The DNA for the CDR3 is TGTGCCAGCAGTGGCGGGGGGGCCTCCGATACGCAGTATTTT.

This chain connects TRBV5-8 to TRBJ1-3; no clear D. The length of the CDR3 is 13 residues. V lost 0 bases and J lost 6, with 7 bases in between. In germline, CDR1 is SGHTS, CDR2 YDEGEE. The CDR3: CASSLAQINTIYF. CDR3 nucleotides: TGTGCCAGCAGCTTGGCCCAAATAAACACCATATATTTT.

This CDR3 is CASSQPGTGKSNQPQHF. In DNA, the CDR3 is TGCGCCAGCAGCCAACCGGGGACAGGAAAAAGCAATCAGCCCCAGCATTTT. This chain connects TRBV4-1 to TRBJ1-5, with 8 nucleotides matching TRBD1. Germline V gene lookup returns CDR1 MGHRA and CDR2 YSYEKL. The V gene end was trimmed by 2 bases and the J gene end by 1 base; junction bases not matched to a gene: 7. The CDR3 totals 17 residues.

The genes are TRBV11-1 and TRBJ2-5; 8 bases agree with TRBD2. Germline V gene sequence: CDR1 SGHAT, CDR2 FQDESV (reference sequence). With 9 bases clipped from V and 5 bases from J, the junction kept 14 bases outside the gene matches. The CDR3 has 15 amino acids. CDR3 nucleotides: TGTGCCAGTACCGGGACGATTAGCGGGGATGAGACCCAGTACTTC. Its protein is CASTGTISGDETQYF.

The CDR3 loop reads CASSPGGIRDTEAFF. The CDR3 DNA reads as TGTGCCAGCTCACCAGGGGGGATTCGGGACACTGAAGCTTTCTTT. The V call is TRBV18, the J call TRBJ1-1; D is possibly TRBD1 (5 bases). The CDR3 totals 15 residues. Between the trimmed V and J ends, which lost 2 bases and 3 bases, there was a span of 13 bases. Germline V gives CDR1 KGHSH, CDR2 LQKENI. The entire variable domain, with the rest obtained from reference TRBV18 and TRBJ1-1, is as follows: NAGVMQNPRHLVRRRGQEARLRCSPMKGHSHVYWYRQLPEEGLKFMVYLQKENIIDESGMPKERFSAEFPKEGPSILRIQQVVRGDSAAYFCASSPGGIRDTEAFFGQGTRLTVV.

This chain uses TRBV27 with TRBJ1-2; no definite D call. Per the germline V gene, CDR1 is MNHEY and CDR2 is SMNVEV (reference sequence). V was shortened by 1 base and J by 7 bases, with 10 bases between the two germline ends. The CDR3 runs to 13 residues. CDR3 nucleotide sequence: TGTGCCAGCAGTTTATTTCGTGAGGGTGGCTACACCTTC. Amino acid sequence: CASSLFREGGYTF.

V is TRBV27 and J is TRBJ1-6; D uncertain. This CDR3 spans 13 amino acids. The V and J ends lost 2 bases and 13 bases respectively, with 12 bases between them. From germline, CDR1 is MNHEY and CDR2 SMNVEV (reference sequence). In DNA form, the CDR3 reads TGTGCCAGCAGTTTACGATACGAGAGGCCCCTCCACTTT. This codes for CASSLRYERPLHF.

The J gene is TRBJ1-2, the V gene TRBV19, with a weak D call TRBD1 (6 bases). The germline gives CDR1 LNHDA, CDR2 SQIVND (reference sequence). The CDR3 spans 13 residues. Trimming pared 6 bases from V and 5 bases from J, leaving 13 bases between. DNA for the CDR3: TGTGCCAGTAGCACTGACAGGCGGTATGGCTACACCTTC. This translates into CASSTDRRYGYTF.

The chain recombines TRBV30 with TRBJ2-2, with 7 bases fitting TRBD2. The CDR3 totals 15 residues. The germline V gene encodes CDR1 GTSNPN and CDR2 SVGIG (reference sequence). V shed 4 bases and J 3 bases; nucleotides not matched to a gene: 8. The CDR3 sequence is CAWIWGEGDTGELFF. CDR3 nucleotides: TGTGCCTGGATTTGGGGGGAGGGTGACACCGGGGAGCTGTTTTTT.

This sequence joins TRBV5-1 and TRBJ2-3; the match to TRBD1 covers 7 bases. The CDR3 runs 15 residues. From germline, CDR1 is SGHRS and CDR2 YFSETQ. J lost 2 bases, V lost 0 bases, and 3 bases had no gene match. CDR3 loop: CASSLVGTDTDTQYF. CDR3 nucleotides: TGCGCCAGCAGCTTGGTGGGGACAGACACAGATACGCAGTATTTT.

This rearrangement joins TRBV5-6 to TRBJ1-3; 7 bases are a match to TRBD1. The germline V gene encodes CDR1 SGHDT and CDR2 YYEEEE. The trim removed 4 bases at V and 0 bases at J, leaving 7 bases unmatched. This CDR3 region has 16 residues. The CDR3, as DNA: TGTGCCAGCAGCGCAAGACAGGGCCGCTCTGGAAACACCATATATTTT. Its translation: CASSARQGRSGNTIYF.

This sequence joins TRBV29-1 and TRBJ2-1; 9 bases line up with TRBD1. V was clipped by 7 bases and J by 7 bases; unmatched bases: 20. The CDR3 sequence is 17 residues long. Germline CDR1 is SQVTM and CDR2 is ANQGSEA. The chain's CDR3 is CSGHGQGRGGTPNEQFF. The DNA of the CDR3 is TGCAGCGGCCACGGACAGGGGAGAGGGGGGACACCTAATGAGCAGTTCTTC.

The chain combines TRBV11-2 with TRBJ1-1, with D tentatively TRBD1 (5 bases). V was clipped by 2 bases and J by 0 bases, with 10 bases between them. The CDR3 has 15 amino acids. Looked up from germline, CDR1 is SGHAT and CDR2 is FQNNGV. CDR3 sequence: CASSLMRGLNTEAFF. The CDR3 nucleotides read TGTGCCAGCAGCTTAATGCGGGGCTTGAACACTGAAGCTTTCTTT.

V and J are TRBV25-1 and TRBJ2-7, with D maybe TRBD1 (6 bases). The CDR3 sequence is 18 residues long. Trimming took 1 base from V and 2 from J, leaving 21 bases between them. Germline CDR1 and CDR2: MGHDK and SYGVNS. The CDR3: CASSESVRGIGKPYEQYF. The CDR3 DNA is TGTGCCAGCAGTGAATCGGTTAGGGGGATTGGCAAACCCTACGAGCAGTACTTC.

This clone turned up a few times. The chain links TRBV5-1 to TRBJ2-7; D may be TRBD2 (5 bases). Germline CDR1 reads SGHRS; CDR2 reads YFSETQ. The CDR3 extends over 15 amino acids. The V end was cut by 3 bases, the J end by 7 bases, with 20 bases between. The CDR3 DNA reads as TGCGCCAGCAGCTCCCAAGCGGAGCTACGGGGTGAGCAGTACTTC. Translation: CASSSQAELRGEQYF.

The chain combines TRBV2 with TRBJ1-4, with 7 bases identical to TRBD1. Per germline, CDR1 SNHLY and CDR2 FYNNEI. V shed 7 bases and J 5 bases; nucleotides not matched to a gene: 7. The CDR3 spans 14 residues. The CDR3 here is CASILGRGNEKLFF. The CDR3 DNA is TGTGCCAGCATATTGGGCAGGGGGAATGAAAAACTGTTTTTT.

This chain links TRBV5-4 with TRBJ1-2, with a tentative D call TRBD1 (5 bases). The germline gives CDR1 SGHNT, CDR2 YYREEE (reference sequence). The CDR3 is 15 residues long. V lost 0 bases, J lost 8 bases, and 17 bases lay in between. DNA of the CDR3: TGTGCCAGCAGCTTGGATTCCCAGGGCTTGCGGGGCTACACCTTC. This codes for CASSLDSQGLRGYTF.

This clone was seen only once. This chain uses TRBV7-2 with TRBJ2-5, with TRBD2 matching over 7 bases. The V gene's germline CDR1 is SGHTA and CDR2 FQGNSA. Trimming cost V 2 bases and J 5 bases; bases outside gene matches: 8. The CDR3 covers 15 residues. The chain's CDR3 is CASSLQRTSRETQYF. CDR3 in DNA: TGTGCCAGCAGCTTACAACGGACTAGTCGGGAGACCCAGTACTTC.

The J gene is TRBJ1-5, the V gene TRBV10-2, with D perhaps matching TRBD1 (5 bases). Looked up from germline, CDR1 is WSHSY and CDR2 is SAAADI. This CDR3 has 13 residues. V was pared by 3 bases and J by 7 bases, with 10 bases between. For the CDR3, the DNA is TGCGCCAGCAGTGATTCGACAGTGCAGCCCCAGCATTTT. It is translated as CASSDSTVQPQHF.

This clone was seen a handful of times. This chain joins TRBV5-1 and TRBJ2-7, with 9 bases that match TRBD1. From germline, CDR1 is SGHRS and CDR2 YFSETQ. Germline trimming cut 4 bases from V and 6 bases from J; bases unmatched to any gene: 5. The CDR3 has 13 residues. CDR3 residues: CASSSGDRAEQYF. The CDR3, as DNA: TGCGCCAGCAGCAGCGGGGACAGGGCCGAGCAGTACTTC.

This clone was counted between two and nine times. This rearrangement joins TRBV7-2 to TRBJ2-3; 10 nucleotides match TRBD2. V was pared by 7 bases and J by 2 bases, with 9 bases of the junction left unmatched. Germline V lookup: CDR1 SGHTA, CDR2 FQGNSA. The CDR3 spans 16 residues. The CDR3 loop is CASNVLAGDYTDTQYF. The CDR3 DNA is TGTGCCAGCAACGTCCTAGCGGGGGACTACACAGATACGCAGTATTTT.